This T cell receptor beta chain came from a study of CD8 T cells in ankylosing spondylitis. TCRdb passed the 5' RACE reads through MiXCR, listing each CDR3 protein once. The sample gives 200,000 or so distinct CDR3 sequences, 10% to 15% of which show up once; more than 9.5% is in the top ten. CDR1 is SGHNT and CDR2 is YENEEA in the germline V gene. The CDR3 spans 16 residues. The V end lost 4 bases, the J end lost 6 bases, and 18 bases lay between the germline ends. This clonotype has a count of ten or more. The receptor's source is a female donor with ankylosing spondylitis or in good health (not recorded which). The chain uses TRBV11-3 and TRBJ2-2; D is possibly TRBD2 (5 bases). Sequences were obtained from blood, either unsorted or a sorted T cell fraction (not recorded which). Written as DNA, the CDR3 is TGTGCCAGCAGCTCCCGGGAAAGCCTACAACCCGGGGAGCTGTTTTTT. Translating it yields CASSSRESLQPGELFF.